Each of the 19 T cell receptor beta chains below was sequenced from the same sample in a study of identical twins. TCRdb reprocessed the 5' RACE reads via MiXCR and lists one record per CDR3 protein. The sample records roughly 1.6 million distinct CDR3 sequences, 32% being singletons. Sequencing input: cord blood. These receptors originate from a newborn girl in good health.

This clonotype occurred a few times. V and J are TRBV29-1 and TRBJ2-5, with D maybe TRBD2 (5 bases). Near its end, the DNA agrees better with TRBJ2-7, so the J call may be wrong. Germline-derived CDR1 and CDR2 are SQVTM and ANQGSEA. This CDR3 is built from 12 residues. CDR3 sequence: CSVPAPRGEQYF. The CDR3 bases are TGCAGCGTCCCGGCCCCCCGGGGCGAGCAGTACTTC.

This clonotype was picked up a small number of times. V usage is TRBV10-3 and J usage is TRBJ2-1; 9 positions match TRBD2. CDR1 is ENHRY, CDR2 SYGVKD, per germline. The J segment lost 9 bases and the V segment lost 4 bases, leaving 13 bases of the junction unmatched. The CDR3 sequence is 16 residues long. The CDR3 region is CAISAGGAGGPLEQFF. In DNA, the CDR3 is TGTGCCATCAGTGCGGGAGGAGCGGGAGGCCCTCTTGAGCAGTTCTTC.

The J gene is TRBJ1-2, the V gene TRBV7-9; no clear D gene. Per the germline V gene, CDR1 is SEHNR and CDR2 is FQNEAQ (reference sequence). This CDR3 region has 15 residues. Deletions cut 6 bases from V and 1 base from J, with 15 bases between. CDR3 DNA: TGTGCCAGCAGGGGCCAGTCTCTTCTTAACTATGGCTACACCTTC. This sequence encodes CASRGQSLLNYGYTF.

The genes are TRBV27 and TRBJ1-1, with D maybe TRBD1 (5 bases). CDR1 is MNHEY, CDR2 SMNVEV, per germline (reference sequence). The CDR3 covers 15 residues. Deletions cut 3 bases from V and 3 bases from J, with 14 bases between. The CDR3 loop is CASSFGTGTYTEAFF. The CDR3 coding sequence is TGTGCCAGCAGTTTTGGCACGGGGACTTACACTGAAGCTTTCTTT.

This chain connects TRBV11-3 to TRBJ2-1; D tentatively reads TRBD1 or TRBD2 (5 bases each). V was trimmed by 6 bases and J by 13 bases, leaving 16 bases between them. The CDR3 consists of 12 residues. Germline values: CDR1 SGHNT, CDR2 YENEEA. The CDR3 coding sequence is TGTGCCAGCAGTCGCTTCCGGGGCAAACAGTTCTTC. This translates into CASSRFRGKQFF.

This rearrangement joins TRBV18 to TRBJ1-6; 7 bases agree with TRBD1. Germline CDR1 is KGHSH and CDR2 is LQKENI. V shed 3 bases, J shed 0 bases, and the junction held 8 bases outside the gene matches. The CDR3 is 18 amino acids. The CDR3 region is CASSPNLRDSSYNSPLHF. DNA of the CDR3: TGTGCCAGCTCACCTAACCTCCGGGACAGCTCCTATAATTCACCCCTCCACTTT.

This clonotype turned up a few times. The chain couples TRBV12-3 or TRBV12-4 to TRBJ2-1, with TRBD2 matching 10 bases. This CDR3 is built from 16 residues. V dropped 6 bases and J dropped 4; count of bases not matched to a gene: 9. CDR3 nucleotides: TGTGCCAGCAGCCAACGGACTAGCGGCGAATACAATGAGCAGTTCTTC. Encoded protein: CASSQRTSGEYNEQFF.

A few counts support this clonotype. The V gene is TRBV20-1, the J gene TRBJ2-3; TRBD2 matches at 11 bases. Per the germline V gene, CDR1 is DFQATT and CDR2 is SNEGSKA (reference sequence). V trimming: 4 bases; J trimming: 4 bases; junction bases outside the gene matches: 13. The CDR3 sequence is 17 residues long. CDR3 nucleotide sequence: TGCAGTGCTACGACTAGCGGGGCCCCAACTGGGGCAGATACGCAGTATTTT. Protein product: CSATTSGAPTGADTQYF.

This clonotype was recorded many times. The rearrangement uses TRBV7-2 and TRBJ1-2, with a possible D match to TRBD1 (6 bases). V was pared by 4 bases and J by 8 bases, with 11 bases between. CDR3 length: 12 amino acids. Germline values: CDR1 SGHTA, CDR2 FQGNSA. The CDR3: CASSYRVDGYTF. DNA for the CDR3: TGTGCCAGCAGCTACAGGGTGGACGGCTACACCTTC.

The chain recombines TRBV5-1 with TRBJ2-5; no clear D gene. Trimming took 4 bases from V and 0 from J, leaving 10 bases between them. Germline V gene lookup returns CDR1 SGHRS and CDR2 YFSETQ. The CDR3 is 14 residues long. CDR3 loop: CASSQTHYQETQYF. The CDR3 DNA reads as TGCGCCAGCAGCCAGACACACTACCAAGAGACCCAGTACTTC.

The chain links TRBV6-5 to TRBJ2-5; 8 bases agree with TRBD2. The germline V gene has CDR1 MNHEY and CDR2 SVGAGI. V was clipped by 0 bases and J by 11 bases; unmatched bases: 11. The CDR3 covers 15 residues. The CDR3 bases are TGTGCCAGCAGTTACTCTGACGGGAGGGCCACGGAGCAGTACTTC. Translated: CASSYSDGRATEQYF.

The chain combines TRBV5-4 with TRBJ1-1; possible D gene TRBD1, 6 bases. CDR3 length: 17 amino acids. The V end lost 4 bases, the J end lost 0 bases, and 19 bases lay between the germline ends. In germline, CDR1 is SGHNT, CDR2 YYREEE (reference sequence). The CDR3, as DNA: TGTGCCAGCAGCCCCCGGGACATGACTCTCCTGAACACTGAAGCTTTCTTT. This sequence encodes CASSPRDMTLLNTEAFF.

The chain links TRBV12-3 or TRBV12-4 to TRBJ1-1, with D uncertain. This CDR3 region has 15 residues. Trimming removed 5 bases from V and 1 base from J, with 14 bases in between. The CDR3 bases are TGTGCCAGCAGTATGAGGACTGGCGCGAACACTGAAGCTTTCTTT. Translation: CASSMRTGANTEAFF.

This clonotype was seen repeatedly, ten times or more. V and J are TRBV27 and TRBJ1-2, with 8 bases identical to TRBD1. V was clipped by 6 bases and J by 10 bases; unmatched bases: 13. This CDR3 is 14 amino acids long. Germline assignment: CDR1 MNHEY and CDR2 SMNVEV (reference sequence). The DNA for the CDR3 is TGTGCCAGCAGGAGACAGGGGAGGTCCGGCCACTACACCTTC. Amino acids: CASRRQGRSGHYTF.

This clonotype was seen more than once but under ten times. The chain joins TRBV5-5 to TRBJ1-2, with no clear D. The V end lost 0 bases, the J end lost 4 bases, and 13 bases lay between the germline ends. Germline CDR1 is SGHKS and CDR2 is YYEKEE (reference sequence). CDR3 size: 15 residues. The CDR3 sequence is CASSLVVESLYGYTF. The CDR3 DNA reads TGTGCCAGCAGCTTGGTAGTAGAGAGCCTCTATGGCTACACCTTC.

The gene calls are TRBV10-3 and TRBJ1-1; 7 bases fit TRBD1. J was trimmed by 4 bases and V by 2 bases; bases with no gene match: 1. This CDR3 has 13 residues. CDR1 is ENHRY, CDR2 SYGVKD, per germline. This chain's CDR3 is CAISEKGATEAFF. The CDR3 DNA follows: TGTGCCATCAGTGAGAAGGGGGCCACTGAAGCTTTCTTT.

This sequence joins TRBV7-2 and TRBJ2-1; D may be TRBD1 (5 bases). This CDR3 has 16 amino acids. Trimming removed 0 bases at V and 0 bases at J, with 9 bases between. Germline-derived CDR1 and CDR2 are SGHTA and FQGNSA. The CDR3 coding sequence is TGTGCCAGCAGCTTAGCAAGGACAATCTCCTACAATGAGCAGTTCTTC. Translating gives CASSLARTISYNEQFF.

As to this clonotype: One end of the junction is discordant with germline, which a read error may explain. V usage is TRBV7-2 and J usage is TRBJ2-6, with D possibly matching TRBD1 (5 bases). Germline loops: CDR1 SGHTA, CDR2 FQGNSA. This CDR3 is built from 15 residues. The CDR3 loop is CASSLPSSGANVRTF. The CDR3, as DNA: TGTGCCAGCAGCTTACCCTCCTCTGGGGCCAACGTCCGGACTTTC.

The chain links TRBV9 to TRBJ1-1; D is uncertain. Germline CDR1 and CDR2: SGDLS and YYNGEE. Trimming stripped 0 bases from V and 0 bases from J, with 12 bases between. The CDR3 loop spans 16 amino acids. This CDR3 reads CASSVAVETMNTEAFF. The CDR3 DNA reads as TGTGCCAGCAGCGTAGCGGTTGAGACTATGAACACTGAAGCTTTCTTT.